Reported below is one TCR beta chain. Its antigen is unknown. Its ends do not fully match the called genes, so a read error is possible. The sample is drawn from a study of shared clonotypes between healthy human individuals (dated by TCRdb to the early 2020s). Background for the entire study: The cohort comprised a couple of women and a few men aged 18 to 49 years. Blood TCR repertoires of four to six healthy adults were deeply sequenced to estimate repertoire size and the extent of clonotype sharing between individuals. To increase sequencing depth and limit assay-specific biases, different laboratories used diverse techniques to prepare libraries and sequence TCR repertoires. Between about 0.94 and 8.9 billion PBMCs per donor were obtained by leukapheresis. For each donor, CD4 naive and CD4 memory were each given three plates, CD8 naive was given two plates, and CD8 memory was given one plate. Summary of the overall study and its limitations: Pairwise subsampling indicated that sequencing depth was expected to affect the degree of clonotype sharing among donors. Higher generation probabilities were observed for clonotypes shared by all four sorted-subset donors than for non-shared clonotypes. Only blood was sampled, and tissue TCR repertoires likely differ from those in blood. Sharing across a few donors was observed for approximately 5% of naive CD4, 3.5% of naive CD8, roughly 2.4% of memory CD4, and around 0.42% of memory CD8 clonotypes. Incomplete sequencing was indicated by rarefaction of sorted-subset datasets, despite the large sequencing depth. Naive subsets generally had larger estimated clonotype richness than memory subsets did. Because the study included only a small number of donors, the genetic and exposure-history diversity represented was limited.

Using the deep immunoSEQ assay, TCR CDR3 regions were amplified from genomic DNA by multiplex PCR. Extracted genomic DNA from each cell subset was spread evenly across all wells of several immunoSEQ 96-well plates, with each plate serving as a replicate. For sorted subsets, around 200 ng genomic DNA, equal to 30,000 or so T cell genomes, was loaded into each replicate PCR. Purified libraries were quantified with a Qubit 3.0 fluorometer, sized on a Bioanalyzer 2100, and re-quantified with the KAPA Library Quantification kit. Every immunoSEQ 96-well plate was sequenced on a separate single-read 150-cycle Illumina NextSeq 550 flow cell. For the original study's pipeline: Because the immunoSEQ output included only junctional sequences and no quality scores, the filtering could not be the same as the filtering used for full-length reads. Sequences were annotated with PyIR, a Python wrapper for IgBLAST v1.9, and V/J genes and CDR3 were assigned using IMGT germline references. Any read was removed if the V/J assignment was weak (E-value above 1e-6), the CDR3 was missing, or the read contained stop codons, out-of-frame junctions, or ambiguous translated residues. A V3J clonotype was defined by an identical inferred V gene, J gene, and CDR3 amino acid sequence. Percentage overlap between repertoires was calculated by dividing the number of shared unique clonotypes by the size of the smaller repertoire. Richness of each repertoire was evaluated using RTK rarefaction, the Chao1 estimator, and Recon v2.1 estimates of unobserved clonotypes. Generation probabilities were computed with OLGA for all TCRbeta clonotypes obtained by the gDNA method from several donors. As stored in TCRdb, this immuneACCESS dataset retains in-frame rearrangements with V and J assigned. A fraction of the clones does not appear; measured against another copy, unresolved V genes explain less than half of the discrepancy, and the remainder lacks a known reason. The V and J calls and clone size were taken over from that table, and D and trimming were inferred from the DNA. This sample gives 200,000 to 250,000 clones in total; over 50% of them show up just once. More than 9.5% of the sample belongs to the ten largest clones.

CDR1 and CDR2 were assigned from the germline V gene (reference sequence) as SSHAT and FNYEAQ. The CDR3 spans 16 residues, from the cysteine through the phenylalanine. Solely the CDR3 DNA is kept, with 48 bases framed from the first base. The donors were healthy, HIV-negative adults who had no recently reported acute infections or vaccinations. Every donor was a Caucasian adult residing in Nashville, Tennessee, USA. Magnetic negative selection was used to enrich CD4+ T cells, after which naive cells were positively selected on CD45RA and the negative fraction became the memory subset. Blood was collected by leukapheresis, and PBMCs were isolated by Ficoll-Histopaque density gradient centrifugation and then cryopreserved in liquid nitrogen vapor phase. Purity and quantity of every magnetically sorted T cell population were checked by analytical flow cytometry. Each sorted fraction had its genomic DNA isolated and then quantified by UV absorbance on a Nanodrop 2000c.

This clonotype was sampled from a man aged 25 to 40 in good health. Sequenced material: memory CD4+ T cells sorted from blood. The cell subset or site label, read with the paper, signifies: CD45RA-negative fraction. Recombination connected TRBV7-7 to TRBJ2-1; the best D guess is TRBD2, with 6 bases matching. The DNA reads as follows: TGTGCTAGCAGCTTTTTCCTTGCGGGGACCTACAATGAGCAGTTCTTC. This yields the protein CASSFFLAGTYNEQFF.